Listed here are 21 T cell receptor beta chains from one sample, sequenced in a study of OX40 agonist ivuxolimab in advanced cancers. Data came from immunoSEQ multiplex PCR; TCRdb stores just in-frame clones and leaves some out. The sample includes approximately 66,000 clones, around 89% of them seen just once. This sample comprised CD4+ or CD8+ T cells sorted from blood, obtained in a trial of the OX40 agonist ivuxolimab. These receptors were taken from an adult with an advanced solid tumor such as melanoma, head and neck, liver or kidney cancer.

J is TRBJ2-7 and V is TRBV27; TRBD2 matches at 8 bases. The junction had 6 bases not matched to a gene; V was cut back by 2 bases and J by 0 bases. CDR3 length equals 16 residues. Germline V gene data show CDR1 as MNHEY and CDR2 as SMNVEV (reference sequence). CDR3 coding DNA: TGTGCCAGCAGTTTAAACGGGGGGGTAAGCTCCTACGAGCAGTACTTC. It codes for CASSLNGGVSSYEQYF.

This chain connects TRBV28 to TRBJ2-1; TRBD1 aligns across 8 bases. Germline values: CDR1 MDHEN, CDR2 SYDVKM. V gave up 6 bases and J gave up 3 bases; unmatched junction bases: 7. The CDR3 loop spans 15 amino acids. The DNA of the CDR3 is TGTGCCAGCAGCCGGAGACAGGGGAGCTACAATGAGCAGTTCTTC. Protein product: CASSRRQGSYNEQFF. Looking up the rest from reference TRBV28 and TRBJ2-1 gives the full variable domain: DVKVTQSSRYLVKRTGEKVFLECVQDMDHENMFWYRQDPGLGLRLIYFSYDVKMKEKGDIPEGYSVSREKKERFSLILESASTNQTSMYLCASSRRQGSYNEQFFGPGTRLTVL.

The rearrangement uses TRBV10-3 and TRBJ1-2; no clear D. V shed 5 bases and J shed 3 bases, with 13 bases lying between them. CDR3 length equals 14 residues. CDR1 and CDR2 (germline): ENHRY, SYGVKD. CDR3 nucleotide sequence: TGTGCCATCAGTCGGGGAGGAGGTTACTATGGCTACACCTTC. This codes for CAISRGGGYYGYTF.

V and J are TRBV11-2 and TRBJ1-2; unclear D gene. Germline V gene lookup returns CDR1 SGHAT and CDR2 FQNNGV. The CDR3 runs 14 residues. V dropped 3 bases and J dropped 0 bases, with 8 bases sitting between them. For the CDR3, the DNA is TGTGCCAGCAGCTTGTCAGGAGCTAACTATGGCTACACCTTC. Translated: CASSLSGANYGYTF. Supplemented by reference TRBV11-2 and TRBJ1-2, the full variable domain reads EAGVAQSPRYKIIEKRQSVAFWCNPISGHATLYWYQQILGQGPKLLIQFQNNGVVDDSQLPKDRFSAERLKGVDSTLKIQPAKLEDSAVYLCASSLSGANYGYTFGSGTRLTVV.

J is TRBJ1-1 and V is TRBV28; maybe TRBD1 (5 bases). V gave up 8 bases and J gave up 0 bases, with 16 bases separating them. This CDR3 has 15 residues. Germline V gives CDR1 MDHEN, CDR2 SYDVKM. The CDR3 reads CASEGSLGVNTEAFF. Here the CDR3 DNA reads TGTGCCAGCGAAGGGTCCTTAGGGGTGAACACTGAAGCTTTCTTT. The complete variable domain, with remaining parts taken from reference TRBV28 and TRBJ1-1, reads DVKVTQSSRYLVKRTGEKVFLECVQDMDHENMFWYRQDPGLGLRLIYFSYDVKMKEKGDIPEGYSVSREKKERFSLILESASTNQTSMYLCASEGSLGVNTEAFFGQGTRLTVV.

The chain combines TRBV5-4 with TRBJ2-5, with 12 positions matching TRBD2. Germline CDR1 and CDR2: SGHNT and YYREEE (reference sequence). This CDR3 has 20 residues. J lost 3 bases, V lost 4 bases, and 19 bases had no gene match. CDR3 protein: CASSPPRGSSGGAVEETQYF. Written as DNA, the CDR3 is TGTGCCAGCAGCCCTCCCCGGGGTTCTAGCGGGGGGGCCGTTGAAGAGACCCAGTACTTC.

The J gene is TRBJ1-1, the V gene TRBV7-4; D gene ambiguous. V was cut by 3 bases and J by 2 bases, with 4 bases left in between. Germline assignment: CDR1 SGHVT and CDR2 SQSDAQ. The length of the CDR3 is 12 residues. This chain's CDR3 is CASSFANTEAFF. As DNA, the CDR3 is TGTGCCAGCAGCTTCGCAAACACTGAAGCTTTCTTT.

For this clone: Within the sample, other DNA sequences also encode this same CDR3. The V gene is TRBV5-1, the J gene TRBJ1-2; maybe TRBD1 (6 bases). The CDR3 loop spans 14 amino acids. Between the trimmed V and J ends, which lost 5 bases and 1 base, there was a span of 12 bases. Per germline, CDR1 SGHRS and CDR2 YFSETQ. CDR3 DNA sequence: TGCGCCAGCAGTCCCGACAGGCTTAACTATGGCTACACCTTC. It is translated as CASSPDRLNYGYTF.

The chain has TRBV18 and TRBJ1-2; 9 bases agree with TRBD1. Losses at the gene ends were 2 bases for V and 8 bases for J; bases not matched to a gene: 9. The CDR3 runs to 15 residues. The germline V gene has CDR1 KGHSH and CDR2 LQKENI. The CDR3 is CASSPSGQGTLGYTF. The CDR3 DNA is TGTGCCAGCTCACCATCGGGACAGGGCACTCTAGGCTACACCTTC.

The CDR3 is CASSPVQDRVGNEQFF. Here the CDR3 DNA reads TGTGCCAGCAGCCCGGTGCAGGACAGGGTTGGCAATGAGCAGTTCTTC. The chain carries TRBV5-6 and TRBJ2-1; 8 bases map to TRBD1. Germline CDR1 SGHDT, CDR2 YYEEEE. J was trimmed by 6 bases and V by 4 bases; bases with no gene match: 12. The CDR3 runs 16 residues.

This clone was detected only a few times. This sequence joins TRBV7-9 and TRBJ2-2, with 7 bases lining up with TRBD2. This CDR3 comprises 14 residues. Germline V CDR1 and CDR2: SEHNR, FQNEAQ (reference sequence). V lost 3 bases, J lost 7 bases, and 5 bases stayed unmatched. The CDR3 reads CASSFQGGVGELFF. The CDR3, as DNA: TGTGCCAGCAGCTTCCAGGGAGGGGTCGGGGAGCTGTTTTTT.

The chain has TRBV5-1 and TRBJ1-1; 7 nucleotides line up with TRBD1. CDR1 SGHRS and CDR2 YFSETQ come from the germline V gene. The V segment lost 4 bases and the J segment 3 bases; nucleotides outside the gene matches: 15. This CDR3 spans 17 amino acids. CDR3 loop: CASSVNPPGQLDTEAFF. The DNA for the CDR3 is TGCGCCAGCAGCGTCAACCCCCCGGGACAGTTAGACACTGAAGCTTTCTTT.

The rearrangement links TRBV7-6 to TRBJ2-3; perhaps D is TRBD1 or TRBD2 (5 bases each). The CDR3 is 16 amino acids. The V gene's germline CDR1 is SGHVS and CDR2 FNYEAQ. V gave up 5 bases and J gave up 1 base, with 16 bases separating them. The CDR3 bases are TGTGCCAGCAGCCTTGGGACCGCACGGGGCACAGATACGCAGTATTTT. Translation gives CASSLGTARGTDTQYF.

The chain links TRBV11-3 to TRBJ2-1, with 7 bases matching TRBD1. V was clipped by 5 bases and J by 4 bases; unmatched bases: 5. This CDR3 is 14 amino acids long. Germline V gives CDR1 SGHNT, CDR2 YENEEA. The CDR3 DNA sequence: TGTGCCAGCAGCCCCGGGGACAGATACAATGAGCAGTTCTTC. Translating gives CASSPGDRYNEQFF.

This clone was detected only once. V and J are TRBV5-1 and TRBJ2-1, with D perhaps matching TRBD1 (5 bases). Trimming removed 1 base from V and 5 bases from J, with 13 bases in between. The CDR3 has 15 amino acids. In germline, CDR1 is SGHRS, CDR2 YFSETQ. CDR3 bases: TGCGCCAGCAGCTTGCAGGGAAGTGCTAACAATGAGCAGTTCTTC. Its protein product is CASSLQGSANNEQFF. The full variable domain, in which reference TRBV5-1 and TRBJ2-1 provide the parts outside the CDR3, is KAGVTQTPRYLIKTRGQQVTLSCSPISGHRSVSWYQQTPGQGLQFLFEYFSETQRNKGNFPGRFSGRQFSNSRSEMNVSTLELGDSALYLCASSLQGSANNEQFFGPGTRLTVL.

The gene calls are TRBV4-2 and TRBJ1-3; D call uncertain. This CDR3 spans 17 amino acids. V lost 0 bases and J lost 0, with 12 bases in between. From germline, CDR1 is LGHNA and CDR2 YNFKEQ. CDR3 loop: CASSQDRTESSGNTIYF. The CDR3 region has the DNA TGTGCCAGCAGCCAAGACAGGACGGAGAGCTCTGGAAACACCATATATTTT.

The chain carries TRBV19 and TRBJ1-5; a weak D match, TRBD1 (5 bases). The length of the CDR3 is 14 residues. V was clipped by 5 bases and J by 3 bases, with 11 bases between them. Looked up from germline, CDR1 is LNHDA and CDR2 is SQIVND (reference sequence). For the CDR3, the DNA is TGTGCCAGTAGTGGCCGGGACTCCAATCAGCCCCAGCATTTT. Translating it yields CASSGRDSNQPQHF.

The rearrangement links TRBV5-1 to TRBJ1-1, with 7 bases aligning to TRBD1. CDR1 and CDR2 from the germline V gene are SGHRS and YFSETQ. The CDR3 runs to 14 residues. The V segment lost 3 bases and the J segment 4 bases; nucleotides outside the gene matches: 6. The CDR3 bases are TGCGCCAGCAGCTCGATGGCAGGGGGCACTGAAGCTTTCTTT. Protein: CASSSMAGGTEAFF.

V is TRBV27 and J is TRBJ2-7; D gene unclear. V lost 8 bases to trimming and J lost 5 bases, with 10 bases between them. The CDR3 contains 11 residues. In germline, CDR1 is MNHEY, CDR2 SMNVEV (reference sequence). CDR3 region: CASGQPHEQYF. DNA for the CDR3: TGTGCCAGCGGCCAACCCCACGAGCAGTACTTC.

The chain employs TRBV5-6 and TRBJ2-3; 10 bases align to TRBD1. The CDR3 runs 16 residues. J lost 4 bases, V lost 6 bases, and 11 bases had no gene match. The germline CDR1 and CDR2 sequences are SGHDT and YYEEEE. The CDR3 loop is CASTTLRDRGSDTQYF. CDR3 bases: TGTGCCAGCACTACACTCCGGGACAGGGGATCAGATACGCAGTATTTT.

The CDR3: CASRRTANQPQHF. The CDR3 DNA reads TGTGCCAGCAGACGGACAGCAAATCAGCCCCAGCATTTT. The chain has TRBV2 and TRBJ1-5; D is possibly TRBD1 (6 bases). Germline V gene lookup returns CDR1 SNHLY and CDR2 FYNNEI. Trimming took 6 bases from V and 4 from J, leaving 10 bases between them. CDR3 size: 13 residues.